This T cell receptor beta chain was recovered during a study of shared clonotypes between healthy human individuals. A CD45RA-negative memory subset and a CD45RA+ naive subset were separated from the CD4+ cells. This clone was detected many times. V dropped 2 bases and J dropped 0 bases, with 13 bases sitting between them. The length of the CDR3 is 17 residues. From germline, CDR1 is SGHAT and CDR2 FQNNGV. As handled by the study authors: Without quality scores, immunoSEQ junctional reads could not be filtered like full-length reads. Sequencing used immunoSEQ multiplex PCR; TCRdb keeps in-frame clones, though not all of them. V and J calls and clone size are those listed in that table; D and trimming were worked out from the DNA. The sample lists about 300,000 clones, less than 85% occurring once.

V and J are TRBV11-2 and TRBJ1-4; D gene unclear. The sample was memory CD4+ T cells sorted from blood. Subset: CD45RA-negative fraction. The TCR sequence derives from a man aged 30 to 39 in good health. The CDR3 region has the DNA TGTGCCAGCAGCTTAAATTTGGGGTTGACAACTAATGAAAAACTGTTTTTT. Translation gives CASSLNLGLTTNEKLFF.